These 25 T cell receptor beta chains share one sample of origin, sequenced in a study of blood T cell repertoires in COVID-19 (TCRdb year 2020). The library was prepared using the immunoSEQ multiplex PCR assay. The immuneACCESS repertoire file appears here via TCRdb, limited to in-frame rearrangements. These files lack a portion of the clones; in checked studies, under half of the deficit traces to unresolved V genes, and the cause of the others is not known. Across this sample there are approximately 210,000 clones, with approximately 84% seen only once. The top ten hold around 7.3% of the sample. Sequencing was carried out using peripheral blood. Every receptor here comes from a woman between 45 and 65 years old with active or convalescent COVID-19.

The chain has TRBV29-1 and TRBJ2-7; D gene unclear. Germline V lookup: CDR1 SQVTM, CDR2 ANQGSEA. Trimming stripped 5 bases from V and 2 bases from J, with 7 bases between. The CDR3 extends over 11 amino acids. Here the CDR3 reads CSVSVTYEQYF. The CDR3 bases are TGCAGCGTTTCGGTGACCTACGAGCAGTACTTC.

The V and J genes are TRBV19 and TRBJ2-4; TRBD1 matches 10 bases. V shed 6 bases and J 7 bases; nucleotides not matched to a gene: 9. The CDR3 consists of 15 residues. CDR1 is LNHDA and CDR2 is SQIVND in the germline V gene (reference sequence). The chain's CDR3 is CASSLNRDRGNIQYF. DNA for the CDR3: TGTGCCAGTAGCCTGAACCGGGACAGGGGTAACATTCAGTACTTC.

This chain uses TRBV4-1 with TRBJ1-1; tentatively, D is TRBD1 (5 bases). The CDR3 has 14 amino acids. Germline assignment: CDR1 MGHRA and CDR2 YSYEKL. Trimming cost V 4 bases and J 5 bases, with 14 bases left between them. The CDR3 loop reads CASSLGTSETEAFF. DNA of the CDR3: TGCGCCAGCAGCCTTGGGACTTCCGAGACTGAAGCTTTCTTT.

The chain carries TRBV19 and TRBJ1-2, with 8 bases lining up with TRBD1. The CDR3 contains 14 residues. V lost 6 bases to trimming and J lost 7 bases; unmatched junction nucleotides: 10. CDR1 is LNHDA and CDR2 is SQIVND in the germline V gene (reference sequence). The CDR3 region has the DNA TGTGCCAGTAGCAACCCTCAGGGGGCTAGTGGCTACACCTTC. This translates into CASSNPQGASGYTF.

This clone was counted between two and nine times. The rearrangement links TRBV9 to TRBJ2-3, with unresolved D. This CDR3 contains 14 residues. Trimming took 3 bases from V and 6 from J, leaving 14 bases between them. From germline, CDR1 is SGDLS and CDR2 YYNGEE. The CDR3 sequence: CASSGPRVEDTQYF. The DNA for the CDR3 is TGTGCCAGCAGCGGCCCTCGAGTCGAGGATACGCAGTATTTT.

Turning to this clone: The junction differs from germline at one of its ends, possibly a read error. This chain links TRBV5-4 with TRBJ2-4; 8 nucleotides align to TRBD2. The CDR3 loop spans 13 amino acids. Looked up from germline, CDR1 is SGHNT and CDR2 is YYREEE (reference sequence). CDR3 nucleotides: TGTGCCAGCACCTCCGGGACTAGGGGCCCCCGAGACTTC. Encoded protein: CASTSGTRGPRDF.

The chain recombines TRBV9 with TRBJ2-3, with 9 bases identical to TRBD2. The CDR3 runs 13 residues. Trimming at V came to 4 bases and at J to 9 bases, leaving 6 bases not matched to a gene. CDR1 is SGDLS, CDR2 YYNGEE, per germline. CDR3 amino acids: CASSSLAGRTQYF. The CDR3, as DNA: TGTGCCAGCAGCTCCCTAGCGGGGAGAACGCAGTATTTT.

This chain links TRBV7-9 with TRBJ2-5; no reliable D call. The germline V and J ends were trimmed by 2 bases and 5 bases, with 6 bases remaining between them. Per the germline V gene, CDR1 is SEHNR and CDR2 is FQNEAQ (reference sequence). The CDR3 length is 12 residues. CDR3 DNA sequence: TGTGCCAGCAGCTTAATAAGCGAGACCCAGTACTTC. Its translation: CASSLISETQYF.

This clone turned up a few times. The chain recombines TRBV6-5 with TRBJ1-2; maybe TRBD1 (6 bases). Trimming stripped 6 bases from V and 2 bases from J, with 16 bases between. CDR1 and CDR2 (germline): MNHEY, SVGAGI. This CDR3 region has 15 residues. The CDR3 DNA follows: TGTGCCAGCAGCTATCGGTTGGACAGAAACTATGGCTACACCTTC. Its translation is CASSYRLDRNYGYTF.

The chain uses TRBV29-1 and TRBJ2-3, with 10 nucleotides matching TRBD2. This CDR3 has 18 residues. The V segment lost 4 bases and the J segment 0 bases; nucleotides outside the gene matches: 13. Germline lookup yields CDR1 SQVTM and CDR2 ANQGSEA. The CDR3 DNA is TGCAGCGTTGGGGCTAGCGGGAGCCCTTACGTTAGCACAGATACGCAGTATTTT. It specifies CSVGASGSPYVSTDTQYF.

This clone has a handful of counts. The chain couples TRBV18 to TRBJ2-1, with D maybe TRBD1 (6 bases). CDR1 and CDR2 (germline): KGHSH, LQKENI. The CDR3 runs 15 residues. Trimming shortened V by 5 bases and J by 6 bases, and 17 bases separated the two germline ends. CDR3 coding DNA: TGTGCCAGCTCATCACTTGCACAGGGTACCAATGAGCAGTTCTTC. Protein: CASSSLAQGTNEQFF.

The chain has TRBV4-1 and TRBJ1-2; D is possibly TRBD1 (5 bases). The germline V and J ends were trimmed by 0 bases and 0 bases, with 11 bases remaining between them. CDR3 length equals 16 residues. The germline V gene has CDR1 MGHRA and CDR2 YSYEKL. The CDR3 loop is CASSQEDSAANYGYTF. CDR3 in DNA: TGCGCCAGCAGCCAAGAAGACAGCGCGGCTAACTATGGCTACACCTTC.

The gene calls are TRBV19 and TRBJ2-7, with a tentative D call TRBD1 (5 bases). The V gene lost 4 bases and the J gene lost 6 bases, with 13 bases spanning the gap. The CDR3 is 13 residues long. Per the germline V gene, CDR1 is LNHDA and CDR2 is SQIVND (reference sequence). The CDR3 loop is CASSREVGLEQYV. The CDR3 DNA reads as TGTGCCAGTAGTAGGGAAGTGGGGCTCGAGCAGTACGTC.

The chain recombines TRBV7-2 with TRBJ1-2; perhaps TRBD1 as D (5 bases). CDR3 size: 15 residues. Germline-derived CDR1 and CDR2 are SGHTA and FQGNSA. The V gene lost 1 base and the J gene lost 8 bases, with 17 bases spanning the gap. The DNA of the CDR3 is TGTGCCAGCAGCTTAGGCGGGGGAGGGGTAGGAGGCTACACCTTC. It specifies CASSLGGGGVGGYTF. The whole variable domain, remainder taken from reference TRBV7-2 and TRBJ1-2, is GAGVSQSPSNKVTEKGKDVELRCDPISGHTALYWYRQSLGQGLEFLIYFQGNSAPDKSGLPSDRFSAERTGGSVSTLTIQRTQQEDSAVYLCASSLGGGGVGGYTFGSGTRLTVV.

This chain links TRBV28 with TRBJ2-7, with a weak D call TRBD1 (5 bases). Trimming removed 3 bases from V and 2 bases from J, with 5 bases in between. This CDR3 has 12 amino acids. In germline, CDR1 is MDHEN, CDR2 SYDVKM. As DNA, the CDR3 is TGTGCCAGCAGTTTCAGGGCCTACGAGCAGTACTTC. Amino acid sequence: CASSFRAYEQYF. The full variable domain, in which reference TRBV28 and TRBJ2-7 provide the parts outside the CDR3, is DVKVTQSSRYLVKRTGEKVFLECVQDMDHENMFWYRQDPGLGLRLIYFSYDVKMKEKGDIPEGYSVSREKKERFSLILESASTNQTSMYLCASSFRAYEQYFGPGTRLTVT.

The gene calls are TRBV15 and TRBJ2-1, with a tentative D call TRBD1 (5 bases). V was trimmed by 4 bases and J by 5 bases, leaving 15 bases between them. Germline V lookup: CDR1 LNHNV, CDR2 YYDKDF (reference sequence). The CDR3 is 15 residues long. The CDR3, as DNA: TGTGCCACCAGCAATGCCCGACAGAAAAACAATGAGCAGTTCTTC. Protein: CATSNARQKNNEQFF.

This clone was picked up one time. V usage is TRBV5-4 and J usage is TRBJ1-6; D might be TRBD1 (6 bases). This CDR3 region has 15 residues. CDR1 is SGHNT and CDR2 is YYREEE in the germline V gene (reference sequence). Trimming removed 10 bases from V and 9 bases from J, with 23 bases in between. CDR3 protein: CAGSNFGTIGSPLHF. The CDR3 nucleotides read TGTGCCGGTTCCAATTTCGGGACAATTGGTTCACCCCTCCACTTT.

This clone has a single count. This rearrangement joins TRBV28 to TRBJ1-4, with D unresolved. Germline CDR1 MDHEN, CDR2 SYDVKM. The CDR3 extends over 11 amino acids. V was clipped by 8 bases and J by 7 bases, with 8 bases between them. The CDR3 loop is CASGRVEKLFF. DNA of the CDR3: TGTGCCAGCGGTAGAGTTGAAAAACTGTTTTTT.

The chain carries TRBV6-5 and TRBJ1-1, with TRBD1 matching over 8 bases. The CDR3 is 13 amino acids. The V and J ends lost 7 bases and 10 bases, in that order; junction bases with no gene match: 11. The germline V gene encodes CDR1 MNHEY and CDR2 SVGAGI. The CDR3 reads CASTGQGGVPAFF. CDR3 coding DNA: TGTGCCAGCACCGGACAGGGTGGGGTTCCAGCTTTCTTT.

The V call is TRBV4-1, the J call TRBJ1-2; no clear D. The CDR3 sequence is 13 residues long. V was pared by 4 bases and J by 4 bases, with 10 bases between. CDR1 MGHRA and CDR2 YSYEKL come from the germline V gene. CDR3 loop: CASSLDPGYGYTF. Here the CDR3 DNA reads TGCGCCAGCAGCCTCGACCCGGGCTATGGCTACACCTTC.

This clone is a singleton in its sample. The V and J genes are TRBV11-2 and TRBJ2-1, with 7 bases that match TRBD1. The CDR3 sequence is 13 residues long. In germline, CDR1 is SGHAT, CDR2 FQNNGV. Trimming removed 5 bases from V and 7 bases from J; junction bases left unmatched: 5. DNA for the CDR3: TGTGCCAGCAGCAAAGACAGGGTAAATGAGCAGTTCTTC. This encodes CASSKDRVNEQFF.

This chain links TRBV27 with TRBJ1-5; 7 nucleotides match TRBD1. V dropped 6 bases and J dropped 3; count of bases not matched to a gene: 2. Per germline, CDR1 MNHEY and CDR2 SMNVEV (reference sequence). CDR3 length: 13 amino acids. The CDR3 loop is CASRRGLNQPQHF. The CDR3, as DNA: TGTGCCAGCAGGAGGGGGCTCAATCAGCCCCAGCATTTT.

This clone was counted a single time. CDR3 residues: CASSRDSNYGYTF. CDR3 nucleotides: TGTGCCAGCAGCCGGGACAGTAACTATGGCTACACCTTC. The V and J genes are TRBV6-5 and TRBJ1-2, with 7 positions matching TRBD1. This CDR3 is 13 amino acids long. Germline assignment: CDR1 MNHEY and CDR2 SVGAGI. V lost 6 bases to trimming and J lost 1 base; unmatched junction nucleotides: 2.

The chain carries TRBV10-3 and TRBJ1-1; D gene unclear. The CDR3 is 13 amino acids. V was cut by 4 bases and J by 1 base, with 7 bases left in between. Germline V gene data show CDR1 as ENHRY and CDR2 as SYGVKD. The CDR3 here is CAISGLENTEAFF. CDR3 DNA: TGTGCCATCAGTGGACTGGAGAACACTGAAGCTTTCTTT.

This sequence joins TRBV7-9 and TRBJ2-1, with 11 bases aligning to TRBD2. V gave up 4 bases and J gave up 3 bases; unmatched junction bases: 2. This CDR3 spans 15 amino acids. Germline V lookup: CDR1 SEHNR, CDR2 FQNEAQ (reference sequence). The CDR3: CASSSGTSGYNEQFF. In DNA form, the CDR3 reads TGTGCCAGCAGCTCCGGGACTAGCGGCTACAATGAGCAGTTCTTC.